This T cell receptor beta chain is drawn from a study of cytomegalovirus exposure and HLA in healthy donors. Trimming cost V 1 base and J 4 bases, with 10 bases left between them. Germline CDR1 reads SGHTA; CDR2 reads FQGTGA. The CDR3 runs to 15 residues. Regarding the study as a whole: The listing of 150 to 200 TCR beta chains classed them as cytomegalovirus-associated. About 87% or about 30% of the time was how often most TCR beta V segments were productive, according to an earlier analysis.

With regard to this clone: Its antigen is currently unknown.

The PCR was carried out with 60 Vbeta primers and 13 Jbeta primers. Sequencing was performed with immunoSEQ multiplex PCR; in TCRdb, only in-frame clones are kept and a portion is missing. The sample shows roughly 120,000 clones, around 76% of them seen only once. The source is a man in his 60s in good health and CMV-seropositive. The chain is built from TRBV7-3 and TRBJ2-2; D is ambiguous. The sequencing sample was made of PBMCs. The CDR3 nucleotides are TGTGCCAGCAGCTTAATCGCGTCGAGCACCGGGGAGCTGTTTTTT. Residues: CASSLIASSTGELFF.